This is a list of T cell receptor beta chains from one sample in a study of technical replicates of blood from several donors. Generated by immunoSEQ multiplex PCR, the TCRdb table keeps only in-frame clones and is missing some. This sample has approximately 88,000 clones, with about 94% found just once. The specimen was T cells isolated from PBMCs. All receptors come from a human donor in good health. CDR3s include the opening cysteine and the closing phenylalanine or tryptophan. D genes are given only for firm matches. Clone sizes are given selectively: once, few, many, or a class where the clone is expanded.

>TRBV19|.|TRBD2|TRBJ2-3
TGTGCCAGTACTTGGAGACTAGCGCCCACAGATACGCAGTATTTT
CASTWRLAPTDTQYF
>TRBV6-5|.|.|TRBJ1-5
TGTGCCAGCAGTTCCGGGACACACAGCAATCAGCCCCAGCATTTT
CASSSGTHSNQPQHF
>TRBV30|.|.|TRBJ1-2
TGTGCCTGGAGTGTACTTCGGGGCTACACCTTC
CAWSVLRGYTF
>TRBV27|.|TRBD2|TRBJ2-7
TGTGCCAGCAGTTCGAGCGGGAGGCCCTACGAGCAGTACTTC
CASSSSGRPYEQYF
>TRBV11-3|.|TRBD1|TRBJ1-2
TGTGCCAGCAGCTTAGCGGGACAGATCGAGTATGGCTACACCTTC
CASSLAGQIEYGYTF
>TRBV2|.|.|TRBJ2-2
TGTGCCAGCAGTGCCCTGTCGGGTATGACCGGGGAGCTGTTTTTT
CASSALSGMTGELFF
>TRBV4-1|.|TRBD1|TRBJ1-4
TGCGCCAGCAGCCAAGAGCGAGGGACAGGGGGCCTAGTAGTAGTTTTT
CASSQERGTGGLVVVF
>TRBV28|.|.|TRBJ1-5
TGTGCCAGCAGGATTAACGGTTTTAGCAATCAGCCCCAGCATTTT
CASRINGFSNQPQHF
>TRBV29-1|once|.|TRBJ2-7
TGCAGCGTTGAAGCCTTCTACGAGCAGTACTTC
CSVEAFYEQYF
>TRBV6-5|.|.|TRBJ2-3
TGTGCCAGCAGTTACCGGGACATGAGGGCAGATACGCAGTATTTT
CASSYRDMRADTQYF
>TRBV28|.|TRBD1|TRBJ1-3
TGTGCCAGCAGTTGGGACAGTAGATACTCTGGAAACACCATATATTTT
CASSWDSRYSGNTIYF
>TRBV7-9|.|.|TRBJ2-2
TGTGCCAGCAGCCTTACGTCCAATGGCCGGGAGATCACCGGGGAGCTGTTTTTT
CASSLTSNGREITGELFF
>TRBV5-1|.|.|TRBJ1-2
TGCGCCAGCAGCACCCTCATTGGTCCAGGGCGGTATGGCTACACCTTC
CASSTLIGPGRYGYTF
>TRBV4-2|.|.|TRBJ2-2
TGTGCCAGCAGTCAGGGATACACCGGGGAGCTGTTTTTT
CASSQGYTGELFF
>TRBV15|.|.|TRBJ2-2
TGTGCCACCAGCCCGAGGAGAGCGTGGACCGGGGAGCTGTTTTTT
CATSPRRAWTGELFF
>TRBV5-1|.|TRBD1|TRBJ2-2
TGCGCCAGCAGCCCCCCCAGGACAGGGGTCTTCACCGGGGAGCTGTTTTTT
CASSPPRTGVFTGELFF
>TRBV10-3|.|.|TRBJ1-1
TGTGCCATCAGTTCCCAGGGGTCCACTGAAGCTTTCTTT
CAISSQGSTEAFF
>TRBV13|.|TRBD2|TRBJ2-2
TGTGCCAGCAGCGCCGGGACTAGCGCCACCGGGGAGCTGTTTTTT
CASSAGTSATGELFF
>TRBV5-8|.|TRBD1|TRBJ1-2
TGTGCCAGCAGCTATGCCGCGGACAGGGGTGGCTACACCTTC
CASSYAADRGGYTF
>TRBV19|.|TRBD1|TRBJ2-5
TGTGCCAGTAGACCGACAGGGAACCAAGAGACCCAGTACTTC
CASRPTGNQETQYF